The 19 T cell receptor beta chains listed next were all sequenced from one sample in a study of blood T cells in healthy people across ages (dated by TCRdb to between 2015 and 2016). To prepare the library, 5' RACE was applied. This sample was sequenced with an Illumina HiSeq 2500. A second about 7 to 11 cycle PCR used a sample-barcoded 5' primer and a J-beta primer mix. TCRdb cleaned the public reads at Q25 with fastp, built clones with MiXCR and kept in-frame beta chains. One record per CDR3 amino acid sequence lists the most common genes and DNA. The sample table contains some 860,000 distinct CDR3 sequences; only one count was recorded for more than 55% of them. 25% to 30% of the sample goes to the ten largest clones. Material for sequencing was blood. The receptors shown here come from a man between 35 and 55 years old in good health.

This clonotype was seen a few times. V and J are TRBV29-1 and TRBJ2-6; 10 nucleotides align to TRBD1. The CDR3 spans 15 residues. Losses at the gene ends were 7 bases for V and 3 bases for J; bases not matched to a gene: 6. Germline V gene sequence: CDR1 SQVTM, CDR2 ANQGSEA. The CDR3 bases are TGCAGCGCCGGGGACAGGGGAAATGGGGCCAACGTCCTGACTTTC. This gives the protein CSAGDRGNGANVLTF. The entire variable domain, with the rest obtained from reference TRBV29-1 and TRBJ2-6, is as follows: SAVISQKPSRDICQRGTSLTIQCQVDSQVTMMFWYRQQPGQSLTLIATANQGSEATYESGFVIDKFPISRPNLTFSTLTVSNMSPEDSSIYLCSAGDRGNGANVLTFGAGSRLTVL.

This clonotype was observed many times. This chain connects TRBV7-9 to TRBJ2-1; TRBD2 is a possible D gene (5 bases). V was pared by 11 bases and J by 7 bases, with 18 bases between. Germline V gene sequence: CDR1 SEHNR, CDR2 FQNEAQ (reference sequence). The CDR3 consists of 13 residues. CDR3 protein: CAGLTPFGNEQFF. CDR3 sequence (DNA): TGTGCCGGACTCACACCTTTTGGGAATGAGCAGTTCTTC.

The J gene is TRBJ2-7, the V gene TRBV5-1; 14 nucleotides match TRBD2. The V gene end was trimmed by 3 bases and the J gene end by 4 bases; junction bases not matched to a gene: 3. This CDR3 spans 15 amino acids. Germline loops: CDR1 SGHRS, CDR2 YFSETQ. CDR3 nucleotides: TGCGCCAGCAGCTGGACTAGCGGGAGGCGATACGAGCAGTACTTC. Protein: CASSWTSGRRYEQYF.

The CDR3 reads CASSLKSSYNSPLHF. For the CDR3, the DNA is TGTGCCAGCAGCCTGAAGAGCTCCTATAATTCACCCCTCCACTTT. V gene TRBV14 combines with J gene TRBJ1-6, with D hard to call. The CDR3 sequence is 15 residues long. The germline gives CDR1 SGHDN, CDR2 FVKESK. Trimming left V 4 bases short and J 0 bases short, with 7 bases between. Full variable domain (missing parts from reference TRBV14 and TRBJ1-6): EAGVTQFPSHSVIEKGQTVTLRCDPISGHDNLYWYRRVMGKEIKFLLHFVKESKQDESGMPNNRFLAERTGGTYSTLKVQPAELEDSGVYFCASSLKSSYNSPLHFGNGTRLTVT.

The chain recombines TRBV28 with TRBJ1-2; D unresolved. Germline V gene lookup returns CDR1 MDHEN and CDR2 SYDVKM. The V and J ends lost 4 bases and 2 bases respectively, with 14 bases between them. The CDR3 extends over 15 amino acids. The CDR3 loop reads CASSWGTPSNYGYTF. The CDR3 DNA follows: TGTGCCAGCAGTTGGGGTACGCCAAGCAACTATGGCTACACCTTC.

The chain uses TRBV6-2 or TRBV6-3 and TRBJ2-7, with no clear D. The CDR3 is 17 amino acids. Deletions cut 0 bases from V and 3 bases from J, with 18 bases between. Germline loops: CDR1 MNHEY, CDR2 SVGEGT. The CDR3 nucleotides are TGTGCCAGCAGTTACTCTCCGCAGGCTGGGATGGTCTACGAGCAGTACTTC. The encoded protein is CASSYSPQAGMVYEQYF.

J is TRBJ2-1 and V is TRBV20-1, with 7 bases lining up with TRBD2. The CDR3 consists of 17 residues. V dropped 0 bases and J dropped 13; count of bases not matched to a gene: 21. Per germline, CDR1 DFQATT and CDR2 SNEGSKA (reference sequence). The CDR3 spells CSARDWASGNPKETQFF. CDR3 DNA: TGCAGTGCTAGAGATTGGGCTAGCGGAAACCCAAAAGAGACCCAGTTCTTC.

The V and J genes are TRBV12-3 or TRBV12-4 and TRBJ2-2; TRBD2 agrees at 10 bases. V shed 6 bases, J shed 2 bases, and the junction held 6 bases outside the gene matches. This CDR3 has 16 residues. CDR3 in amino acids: CASRTRTSGNTGELFF. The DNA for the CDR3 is TGTGCCAGCAGAACCCGGACTAGCGGAAACACCGGGGAGCTGTTTTTT.

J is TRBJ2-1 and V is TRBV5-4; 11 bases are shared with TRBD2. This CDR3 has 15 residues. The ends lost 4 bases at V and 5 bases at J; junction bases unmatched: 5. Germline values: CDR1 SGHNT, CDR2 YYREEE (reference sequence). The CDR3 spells CASSGVLAGDNEQFF. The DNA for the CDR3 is TGTGCCAGCAGCGGTGTACTAGCGGGAGACAATGAGCAGTTCTTC.

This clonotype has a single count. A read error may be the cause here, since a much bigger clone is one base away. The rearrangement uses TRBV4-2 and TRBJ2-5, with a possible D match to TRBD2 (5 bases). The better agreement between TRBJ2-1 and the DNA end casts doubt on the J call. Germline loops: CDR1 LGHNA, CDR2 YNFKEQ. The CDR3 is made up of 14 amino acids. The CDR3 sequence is CASSQDRLQETQFF. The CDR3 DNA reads TGTGCCAGCAGCCAAGATCGACTACAAGAGACCCAGTTCTTC.

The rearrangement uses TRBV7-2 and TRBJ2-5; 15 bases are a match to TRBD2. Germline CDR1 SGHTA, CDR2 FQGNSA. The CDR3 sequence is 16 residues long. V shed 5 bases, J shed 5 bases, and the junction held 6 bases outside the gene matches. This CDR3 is CASSPRTSGGAETQYF. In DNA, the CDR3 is TGTGCCAGCAGCCCGAGGACTAGCGGGGGGGCGGAGACCCAGTACTTC.

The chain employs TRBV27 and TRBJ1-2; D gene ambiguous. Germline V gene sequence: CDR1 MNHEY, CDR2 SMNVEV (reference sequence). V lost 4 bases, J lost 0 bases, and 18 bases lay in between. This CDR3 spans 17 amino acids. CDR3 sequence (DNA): TGTGCCAGCAGTTCTACCTTCAGGTCAGATACTAACTATGGCTACACCTTC. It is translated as CASSSTFRSDTNYGYTF.

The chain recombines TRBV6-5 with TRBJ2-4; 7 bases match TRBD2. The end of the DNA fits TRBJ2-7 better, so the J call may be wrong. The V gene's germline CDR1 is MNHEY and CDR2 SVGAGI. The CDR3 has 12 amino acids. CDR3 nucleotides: TGTGCCAGCAGCTATACGGGGGGCGAGCAGTACTTC. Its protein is CASSYTGGEQYF.

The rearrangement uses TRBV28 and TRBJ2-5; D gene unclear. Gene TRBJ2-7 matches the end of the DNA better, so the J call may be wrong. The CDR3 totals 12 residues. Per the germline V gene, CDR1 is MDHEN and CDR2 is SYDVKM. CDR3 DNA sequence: TGTGCCAGCAGTTTATATAACTCCGAGCAGTACTTC. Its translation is CASSLYNSEQYF.

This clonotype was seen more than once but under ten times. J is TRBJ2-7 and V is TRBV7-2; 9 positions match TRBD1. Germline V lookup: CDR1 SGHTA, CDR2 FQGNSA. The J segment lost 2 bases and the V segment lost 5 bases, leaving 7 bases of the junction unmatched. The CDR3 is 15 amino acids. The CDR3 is CASSTRGQGPYEQYF. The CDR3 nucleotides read TGTGCCAGCAGCACGCGAGGACAGGGGCCCTACGAGCAGTACTTC.

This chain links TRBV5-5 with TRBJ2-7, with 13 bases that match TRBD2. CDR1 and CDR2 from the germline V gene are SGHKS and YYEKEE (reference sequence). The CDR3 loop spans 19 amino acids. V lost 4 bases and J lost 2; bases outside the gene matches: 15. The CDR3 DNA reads TGTGCCAGCAGCGCCGAGGGACTAGCGGGACGGACCGATCCCTACGAGCAGTACTTC. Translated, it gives CASSAEGLAGRTDPYEQYF.

CDR3 in amino acids: CASSVGGQGAETQYF. The DNA of the CDR3 is TGTGCCAGCAGCGTAGGGGGTCAGGGAGCGGAGACCCAGTACTTC. The chain links TRBV9 to TRBJ2-7; D possibly uses TRBD1 or TRBD2 (5 bases each). The DNA end lines up better with TRBJ2-5; the J call may be wrong. The V gene's germline CDR1 is SGDLS and CDR2 YYNGEE. The CDR3 covers 15 residues.

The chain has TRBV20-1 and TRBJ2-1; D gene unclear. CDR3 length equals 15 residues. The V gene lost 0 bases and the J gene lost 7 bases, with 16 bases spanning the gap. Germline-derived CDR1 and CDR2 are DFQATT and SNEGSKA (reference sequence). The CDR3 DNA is TGCAGTGCTAGAGATCCGAGTAGTGGGTTTAATGAGCAGTTCTTC. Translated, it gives CSARDPSSGFNEQFF.

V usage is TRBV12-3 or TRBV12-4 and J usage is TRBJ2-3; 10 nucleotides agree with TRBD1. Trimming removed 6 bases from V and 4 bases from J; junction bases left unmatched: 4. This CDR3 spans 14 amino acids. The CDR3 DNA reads TGTGCCAGCAGAAGGACAGGGGGATCAGATACGCAGTATTTT. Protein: CASRRTGGSDTQYF.